The rows below give T cell receptor beta chains drawn from one sample of a study of identical twins. TCRdb passed the 5' RACE reads through MiXCR, listing each CDR3 protein once. The sample contains about 890,000 distinct CDR3 sequences, approximately 13% of which appear only once. These data also formed part of another study, on yellow fever vaccine responses in identical twins.

Sequencing used PBMCs. These receptors originate from a woman aged 18-30 years in good health. Both conserved end residues are part of each CDR3. Each record gives: clone size, D gene, J gene, V gene, CDR3 DNA, CDR3 protein. The D gene is left open where the match is weak. Clone size appears in some rows only: once, few, many, or a class for an expanded clone.

size: few
D: .
J: TRBJ2-3
V: TRBV7-9
DNA: TGTGCCAGCAGCTTTAAGGACGCAGATACGCAGTATTTT
CDR3: CASSFKDADTQYF

size: .
D: TRBD1
J: TRBJ1-5
V: TRBV5-6
DNA: TGTGCCAGCAGCTTAGGACAGGATAGCAATCAGCCCCAGCATTTT
CDR3: CASSLGQDSNQPQHF

size: .
D: TRBD2
J: TRBJ2-1
V: TRBV5-1
DNA: TGCGCCAGCAGCCCCATAACCGGGACTAGCGGGGGCAATGAGCAGTTCTTC
CDR3: CASSPITGTSGGNEQFF

size: .
D: .
J: TRBJ2-3
V: TRBV12-3/TRBV12-4
DNA: TGTGCCAGCAGTTTCAGGGCGGCAGTTACGCAGTATTTT
CDR3: CASSFRAAVTQYF

size: few
D: TRBD2
J: TRBJ2-4
V: TRBV6-2/TRBV6-3
DNA: TGTGCCAGCAGTTACTTCGGACTAGAGAAAAACATTCAGTACTTC
CDR3: CASSYFGLEKNIQYF

size: few
D: TRBD2
J: TRBJ2-3
V: TRBV20-1
DNA: TGCAGTGCTAGAGATAGACTAGCAGAAAGCACAGATACGCAGTATTTT
CDR3: CSARDRLAESTDTQYF

size: .
D: TRBD2
J: TRBJ2-1
V: TRBV5-1
DNA: TGCGCCAGCAGCTTGGTTCTTTTGGGACTAGCGGGGGGGGAACTCTCCTACAATGAGCAGTTCTTC
CDR3: CASSLVLLGLAGGELSYNEQFF

size: many
D: .
J: TRBJ1-6
V: TRBV13
DNA: TGTGCCAGCAGTCACTCAGAAGCGAAGACACCCCTCCACTTT
CDR3: CASSHSEAKTPLHF

size: .
D: TRBD2
J: TRBJ2-1
V: TRBV5-6
DNA: TGTGCCAGCAGCCGGCCACGGGACACACTAGCGGGAGAGCAGTTCTTC
CDR3: CASSRPRDTLAGEQFF

size: .
D: TRBD2
J: TRBJ2-1
V: TRBV4-1
DNA: TGCGCCAGCAGCCAAGCCGGGGGGTCCCTTTACAATGAGCAGTTCTTC
CDR3: CASSQAGGSLYNEQFF

size: .
D: .
J: TRBJ1-2
V: TRBV12-3/TRBV12-4
DNA: TGTGCCAGCAGTTTAGCGCGCCAGGGAAGTGGCTACACCTTC
CDR3: CASSLARQGSGYTF

size: .
D: TRBD2
J: TRBJ2-1
V: TRBV20-1
DNA: TGCAGTGCCCCGCGGGGGGCCCCCTACAATGAGCAGTTCTTC
CDR3: CSAPRGAPYNEQFF

size: .
D: .
J: TRBJ1-1
V: TRBV12-3/TRBV12-4
DNA: TGTGCCAGCAGCAGTCCGGGGCGATGGGACACTGAAGCTTTCTTT
CDR3: CASSSPGRWDTEAFF

size: few
D: TRBD1
J: TRBJ1-1
V: TRBV12-3/TRBV12-4
DNA: TGTGCCAGCAAACAGGGGAGTCCTGAAGCTTTCTTT
CDR3: CASKQGSPEAFF